A selection of T cell receptor beta chains follows, all from one sample in a study of blood T cell repertoires in COVID-19. Libraries were prepared by immunoSEQ multiplex PCR; TCRdb keeps only in-frame clonotypes and omits some of them. The sample holds about 230,000 clones; approximately 90% are singletons and the top ten take around 12%. The sample comprised peripheral blood. The receptors shown here come from a woman between 18 and 30 years old who had recovered from COVID-19. CDR3s include the opening cysteine and the closing phenylalanine or tryptophan. A D gene is named only where the DNA matches it firmly. Clone size is stated in some rows and not others, as once, few, many or a class when expanded.

TRBJ2-1 . . TRBV19 TGTGCCAGTACTGACAGGAGTAAGAATGAGCAGTTCTTC CASTDRSKNEQFF
TRBJ2-2 TRBD1 many TRBV25-1 TGTGCCAGCAGTGGCTTAAGGGACAGGGTGGCGGACACCGGGGAGCTGTTTTTT CASSGLRDRVADTGELFF
TRBJ1-5 TRBD1 . TRBV4-1 TGCGCCAGCAGCCAGCCATTACAGGGGGCCCGCAATCAGCCCCAGCATTTT CASSQPLQGARNQPQHF
TRBJ1-4 TRBD1 . TRBV10-2 TGCGCCACCTCGGGACAGGGAAAGGAAAAACTGTTTTTT CATSGQGKEKLFF
TRBJ1-5 . . TRBV12-3/TRBV12-4 TGTGCCAGCAGTTTAGAAAGGGGCCAGCCCCAGCATTTT CASSLERGQPQHF
TRBJ1-4 TRBD1 . TRBV6-5 TGTGCCAGCAGTTCGGTGACAGGGACTGGGGAAAAACTGTTTTTT CASSSVTGTGEKLFF
TRBJ1-3 . . TRBV2 TGTGCCTCGGACAGCTCTGGAAACACCATATATTTT CASDSSGNTIYF
TRBJ1-2 TRBD1 . TRBV30 TGTGCCTGGGGGGACAGGGGTGATGGCTACACCTTC CAWGDRGDGYTF
TRBJ2-1 TRBD1 . TRBV5-5 TGTGCCAGCAGCGCTCGACCGGGACAGGAGAAATCCGGGCAGTTCTTC CASSARPGQEKSGQFF
TRBJ2-7 . . TRBV12-2 TGTGCAAGTCGCTCCATCGGGACTAGCGGTAGCTCCTACGAGCAGTACTTC CASRSIGTSGSSYEQYF
TRBJ1-6 TRBD1 . TRBV7-3 TGTGCCAGCAGCTCGACAGGGAATAATTCACCCCTCCACTTT CASSSTGNNSPLHF
TRBJ2-1 TRBD2 once TRBV12-3/TRBV12-4 TGTGCCAGCAGGACTAGCGGGATCAATGAGCAGTTCTTC CASRTSGINEQFF
TRBJ2-1 TRBD2 once TRBV13 TGTGCCAGCAGCGGCGGACTAGCGGGAGGCAATGAGCAGTTCTTC CASSGGLAGGNEQFF
TRBJ1-5 TRBD1 . TRBV6-5 TGTGCCAGCAATCGACAGGGGCCCCAGCCCCAGCATTTT CASNRQGPQPQHF
TRBJ2-3 . . TRBV19 TGTGCCAGTAGTATGGACAGAACCAGCACAGATACGCAGTATTTT CASSMDRTSTDTQYF
TRBJ2-3 . . TRBV9 TGTGCCAGCAGCGTAGGGTCGCGCGATACGCAGTATTTT CASSVGSRDTQYF
TRBJ2-2 . . TRBV4-3 TGCGCCAGCAGCCAAGATTGGCGGGGGAACACCGGGGAGCTGTTTTTT CASSQDWRGNTGELFF
TRBJ2-2 TRBD1 . TRBV14 TGTGCCAGCAGCGACATAAGTGGGACAGGGGCCACCGGGGAGCTGTTTTTT CASSDISGTGATGELFF
TRBJ1-6 . few TRBV25-1 TGTGCCAGCAGTGAATATCCCGGGTGGGGGCCCAGTTCACCCCTCCACTTT CASSEYPGWGPSSPLHF
TRBJ2-1 TRBD1 once TRBV4-1 TGCGCCAGCAGCCCGGGACAGGGGGCTTACAATGAGCAGTTCTTC CASSPGQGAYNEQFF
TRBJ2-1 TRBD2 . TRBV9 TGTGCCAGCAGCGTAGCTGCTAGCGGTTACAATGAGCAGTTCTTC CASSVAASGYNEQFF
TRBJ2-1 . . TRBV5-5 TGTGCCAGCAGCTTGAGGTATGGCGGGGCCGACAATGAGCAGTTCTTC CASSLRYGGADNEQFF
TRBJ2-7 . . TRBV11-2 TGTGCCAGCAGCTCGGGTGAGGCCCCGGGATTC CASSSGEAPGF
TRBJ2-7 TRBD2 . TRBV7-3 TGTGCCAGCAGCTTATCTAGCGGGCCCTCCTACGAGCAGTACTTC CASSLSSGPSYEQYF
TRBJ1-1 TRBD1 . TRBV10-2 TGCGCCAGCAGTACCGGACAGGGTGAAGCTTTCTTT CASSTGQGEAFF
TRBJ1-5 TRBD1 . TRBV29-1 TGCAGCGTTGACGGAGGGGGACAGAATCAGCCCCAGCATTTT CSVDGGGQNQPQHF
TRBJ2-1 TRBD2 once TRBV19 TGTGCCAGCCGGGAGCTCGGGGAGGGCTCCTACAATGAGCAGTTCTTC CASRELGEGSYNEQFF
TRBJ1-4 . . TRBV18 TGTGCCAGCTCACCAAGGGCACAGGAGACTAATGAAAAACTGTTTTTT CASSPRAQETNEKLFF
TRBJ2-6 . . TRBV9 TGTGCCAGCAGTGAGGTCTCTGGGGCCAACGTCCTGACTTTC CASSEVSGANVLTF
TRBJ2-3 . . TRBV24-1 TGTGCCACCAGTGATTATCGGGTAGGGACAAGCACAGATACGCAGTATTTT CATSDYRVGTSTDTQYF
TRBJ1-2 . . TRBV6-2/TRBV6-3 TGTGCCAGCAGTTTAACAGAAAACTATGGCTACACCTTC CASSLTENYGYTF
TRBJ2-2 . . TRBV29-1 TGCAGCGTTGTGGAGTCGCTGAACACCGGGGAGCTGTTTTTT CSVVESLNTGELFF
TRBJ2-2 TRBD2 few TRBV24-1 TGTGCCACCAGTGATTCCGGGACTAGCGGGCCGCCCGCGAACACCGGGGAGCTGTTTTTT CATSDSGTSGPPANTGELFF
TRBJ2-7 TRBD2 once TRBV15 TGTGCCACCAGCGGGGGGACTAGCTCCTACGAGCAGTACTTC CATSGGTSSYEQYF
TRBJ2-2 . . TRBV7-3 TGTGCCAGCAGCTCCACGGGGTGGGACACCGGGGAGCTGTTTTTT CASSSTGWDTGELFF
TRBJ1-2 . . TRBV25-1 TGTGCCAGCAGTCCGGTCAATAACTATGGCTACACCTTC CASSPVNNYGYTF
TRBJ1-5 TRBD1 . TRBV7-8 TGTGCCAGCAGCCCGTGGACAGGGGGAGGGCAGCCCCAGCATTTT CASSPWTGGGQPQHF
TRBJ1-4 TRBD1 . TRBV14 TGTGCCAGCAGTCCAATGACAGGGCTAAGTGAAAAACTGTTTTTT CASSPMTGLSEKLFF
TRBJ2-7 TRBD2 few TRBV25-1 TGTGCCAGCAGTGCTCCCCCCAATAGCGGGAGGTCGGAAGAGCAGTACTTC CASSAPPNSGRSEEQYF
TRBJ2-7 . . TRBV6-5 TGTGCCAGCAGTTACGGGCGGGGAGTCTCTCCCGAGCAGTACTTC CASSYGRGVSPEQYF